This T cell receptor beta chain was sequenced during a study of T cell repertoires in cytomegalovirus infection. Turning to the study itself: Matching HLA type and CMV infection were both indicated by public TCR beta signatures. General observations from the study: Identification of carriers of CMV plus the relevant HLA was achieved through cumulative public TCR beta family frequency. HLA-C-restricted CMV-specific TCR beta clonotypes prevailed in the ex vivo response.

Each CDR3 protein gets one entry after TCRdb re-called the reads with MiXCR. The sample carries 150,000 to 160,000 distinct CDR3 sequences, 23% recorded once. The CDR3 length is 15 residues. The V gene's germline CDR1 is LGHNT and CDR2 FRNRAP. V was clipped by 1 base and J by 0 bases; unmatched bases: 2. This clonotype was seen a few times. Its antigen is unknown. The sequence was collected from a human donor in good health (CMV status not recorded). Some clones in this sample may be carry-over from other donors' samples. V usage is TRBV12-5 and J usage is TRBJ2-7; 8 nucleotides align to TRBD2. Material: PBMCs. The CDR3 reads CASGLASGPSYEQYF. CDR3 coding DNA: TGTGCTAGTGGTTTGGCTAGCGGGCCCTCCTACGAGCAGTACTTC. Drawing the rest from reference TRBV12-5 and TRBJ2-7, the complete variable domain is DARVTQTPRHKVTEMGQEVTMRCQPILGHNTVFWYRQTMMQGLELLAYFRNRAPLDDSGMPKDRFSAEMPDATLATLKIQPSEPRDSAVYFCASGLASGPSYEQYFGPGTRLTVT.